This record covers a single T cell receptor (beta chain). Produced via immunoSEQ multiplex PCR; TCRdb's table is partial and in-frame only. In the table there are tens of thousands of clones, approximately 95% of which are singletons. The germline V gene has CDR1 MNHNS and CDR2 SASEGT. V shed 6 bases and J shed 5 bases, with 2 bases lying between them. The CDR3 has 11 amino acids. These data belong to a study of lymphopenia after photon versus proton radiotherapy. V is TRBV6-1 and J is TRBJ1-6; D remains ambiguous. This receptor was taken from a woman in her forties or fifties with cholangiocarcinoma. The sample was peripheral blood, taken from a patient treated with photon-based radiotherapy. The CDR3 nucleotides are TGTGCCAGCAGGGATAATTCACCCCTCCACTTT. This gives the protein CASRDNSPLHF.